A selection of T cell receptor beta chains follows, all from one sample in a study of blood T cell repertoires in COVID-19. Using immunoSEQ multiplex PCR, the repertoire was profiled, and TCRdb retains in-frame clones only, with some absent. The data contain around 620,000 clones, 80% to 90% of them singletons. What was sequenced was peripheral blood. These receptors were obtained from a woman under 30 with acute or convalescent COVID-19. Each CDR3 is given with its conserved first and last residue. Fields, in order: V gene, D gene, clone size, J gene, CDR3 protein, CDR3 DNA. A D gene is named only where the DNA matches it firmly. Clone size appears in some rows only: once, few, many, or a class for an expanded clone.

V: TRBV28
D: NA
size: once
J: TRBJ1-2
CDR3: CASSFAGFVEGYTF
DNA: TGTGCCAGCAGTTTTGCGGGATTTGTAGAGGGCTACACCTTC

V: TRBV5-6
D: NA
size: NA
J: TRBJ1-2
CDR3: CASSMGAHLFWTF
DNA: TGTGCCAGCAGCATGGGGGCCCATCTTTTTTGGACCTTC

V: TRBV4-1
D: NA
size: NA
J: TRBJ1-1
CDR3: CASSHQGSEAFF
DNA: TGCGCCAGCAGCCACCAGGGTTCAGAAGCTTTCTTT

V: TRBV7-2
D: NA
size: NA
J: TRBJ1-5
CDR3: CASSLEVAGVQPQHF
DNA: TGTGCCAGCAGCTTAGAGGTAGCAGGGGTTCAGCCCCAGCATTTT

V: TRBV30
D: NA
size: NA
J: TRBJ2-3
CDR3: CAWSPPRLSTDTQYF
DNA: TGTGCCTGGAGTCCCCCCCGACTCAGCACAGATACGCAGTATTTT

V: TRBV7-9
D: NA
size: NA
J: TRBJ1-6
CDR3: CASSAGTVSSYNSPLHF
DNA: TGTGCCAGCAGCGCCGGGACTGTGAGCTCCTATAATTCACCCCTCCACTTT

V: TRBV3-1/TRBV3-2
D: NA
size: NA
J: TRBJ1-2
CDR3: CASSQDLGQDNYGYTF
DNA: TGTGCCAGCAGCCAAGATCTGGGCCAGGATAACTATGGCTACACCTTC

V: TRBV18
D: TRBD1
size: NA
J: TRBJ1-1
CDR3: CASSPGTGANTEAFF
DNA: TGTGCCAGCTCACCAGGTACAGGGGCGAACACTGAAGCTTTCTTT

V: TRBV2
D: TRBD1
size: NA
J: TRBJ1-4
CDR3: CASQGALNEKLFF
DNA: TGTGCCAGCCAGGGGGCTCTTAATGAAAAACTGTTTTTT

V: TRBV2
D: NA
size: few
J: TRBJ1-5
CDR3: CASMAAPRSGSNQPQHF
DNA: TGTGCCAGCATGGCGGCCCCAAGGTCGGGAAGCAATCAGCCCCAGCATTTT